This TCR beta chain is from a study of shared clonotypes between healthy human individuals. Across the study: Three plates each covered CD4 naive and memory; CD8 naive two, CD8 memory one.

Looked up from germline, CDR1 is SGDLS and CDR2 is YYNGEE. Trimming took 3 bases from V and 3 from J, leaving 16 bases between them. This CDR3 comprises 15 residues. Worth noting for this clone: As yet, its antigen is unknown.

Study-wide results and caveats: Naive subsets tended to show greater estimated richness than memory subsets.

Once extracted for a subset, genomic DNA was divided evenly among several immunoSEQ plates. In the original workflow: ImmunoSEQ output held junction-only sequences without quality scores, so filtering differed. Only in-frame clones appear in the TCRdb table, and some are missing; sequencing was by immunoSEQ multiplex PCR. Clone size and the V and J calls come from that table; the DNA yielded D and trimming. The sample lists 2.3 million or so clones, 80% to 95% seen once, with about 0.39% in the top ten. This sequence was found in a man aged 18 to 29 in good health. Some clones in this sample may be carry-over from other donors' samples. V and J are TRBV9 and TRBJ2-7, with D maybe TRBD1 (6 bases). Sample: naive CD4+ T cells from PBMCs. Subset of the sample: CD45RA+ positively selected. Here the CDR3 reads CASSAGHGSFYEQYF. As DNA, the CDR3 is TGTGCCAGCAGCGCGGGACACGGCAGCTTCTACGAGCAGTACTTC.